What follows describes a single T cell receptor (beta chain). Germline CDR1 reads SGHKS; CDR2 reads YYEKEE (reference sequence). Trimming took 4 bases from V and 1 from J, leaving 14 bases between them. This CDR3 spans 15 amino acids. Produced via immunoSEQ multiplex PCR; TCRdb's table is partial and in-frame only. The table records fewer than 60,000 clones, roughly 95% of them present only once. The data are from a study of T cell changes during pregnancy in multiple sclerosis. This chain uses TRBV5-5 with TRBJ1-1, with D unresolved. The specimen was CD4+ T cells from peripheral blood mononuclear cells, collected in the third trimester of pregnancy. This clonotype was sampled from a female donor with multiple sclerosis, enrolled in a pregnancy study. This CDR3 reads CASSLRLAGNTEAFF. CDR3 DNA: TGTGCCAGCAGCCTTAGGCTGGCAGGGAACACTGAAGCTTTCTTT.